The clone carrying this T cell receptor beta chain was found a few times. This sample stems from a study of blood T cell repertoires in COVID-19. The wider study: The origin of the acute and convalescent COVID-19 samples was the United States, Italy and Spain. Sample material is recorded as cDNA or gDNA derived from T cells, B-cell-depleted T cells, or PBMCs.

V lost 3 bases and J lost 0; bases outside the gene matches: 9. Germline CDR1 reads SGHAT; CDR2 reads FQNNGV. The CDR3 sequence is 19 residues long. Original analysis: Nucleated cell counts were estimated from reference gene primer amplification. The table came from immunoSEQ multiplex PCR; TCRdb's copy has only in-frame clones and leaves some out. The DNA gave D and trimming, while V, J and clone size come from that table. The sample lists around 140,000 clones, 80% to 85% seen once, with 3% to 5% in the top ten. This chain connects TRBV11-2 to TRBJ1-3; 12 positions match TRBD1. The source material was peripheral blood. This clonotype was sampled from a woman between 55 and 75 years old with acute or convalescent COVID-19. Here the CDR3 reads CASSLRGQGASYSGNTIYF. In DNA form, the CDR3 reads TGTGCCAGCAGCTTGCGGGGACAGGGGGCCTCATACTCTGGAAACACCATATATTTT.